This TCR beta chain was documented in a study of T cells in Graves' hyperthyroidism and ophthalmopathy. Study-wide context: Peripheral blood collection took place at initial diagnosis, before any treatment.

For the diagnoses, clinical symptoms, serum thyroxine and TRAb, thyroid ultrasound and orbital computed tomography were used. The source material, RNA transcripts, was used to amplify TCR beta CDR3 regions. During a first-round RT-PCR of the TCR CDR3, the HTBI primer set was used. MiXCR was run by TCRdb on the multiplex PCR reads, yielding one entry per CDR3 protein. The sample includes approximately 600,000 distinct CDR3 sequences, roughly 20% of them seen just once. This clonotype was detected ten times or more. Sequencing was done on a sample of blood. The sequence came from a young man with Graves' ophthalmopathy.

The CDR3 sequence: CASGFGTGVNNEQFF. In nucleotides, the CDR3 is TGTGCCAGCGGTTTCGGGACAGGGGTTAACAATGAGCAGTTCTTC. V usage is TRBV7-2 and J usage is TRBJ2-1; the match to TRBD1 covers 10 bases. Trimming removed 8 bases from V and 5 bases from J; junction bases left unmatched: 9. This CDR3 comprises 15 residues. The V gene's germline CDR1 is SGHTA and CDR2 FQGNSA.